This is a list of T cell receptor beta chains from one sample in a study of T-cell reconstitution after alpha-beta-depleted transplantation in children. MiXCR, run by TCRdb on the PCR reads, gives a single entry per CDR3 protein. The repertoire holds 100,000 or so distinct CDR3 sequences, with 10% to 15% as singletons. Material: PBMCs from the stem cell graft donor, obtained from the stem cell graft. The receptors here all came from a human donor who donated a stem cell graft to a child with inherited bone marrow failure. The CDR3 runs from the conserved cysteine through the conserved F or W. D genes are given only for firm matches. Only part of the rows carry a size: once, few, many, or a class if the clone is expanded.

d_gene	j_gene	abundance	v_gene	CDR3aa	CDR3nt
TRBD2	TRBJ2-7	few	TRBV2	CASSDPSSGSGEQYF	TGTGCCAGCAGTGACCCCTCTAGCGGGAGTGGCGAGCAGTACTTC
NA	TRBJ2-1	many	TRBV7-2	CASSSGLYNEQFF	TGTGCCAGCAGCTCGGGACTTTACAATGAGCAGTTCTTC
NA	TRBJ1-1	many	TRBV12-3/TRBV12-4	CASSFLGPGLEAFF	TGTGCCAGCAGTTTCTTGGGGCCTGGATTGGAAGCTTTCTTT
NA	TRBJ1-4	many	TRBV20-1	CSARGGGPGEKLFF	TGCAGTGCTAGAGGTGGGGGGCCGGGTGAAAAACTGTTTTTT
NA	TRBJ1-1	many	TRBV10-3	CAISEPKMPSLEAFF	TGTGCCATCAGTGAGCCTAAAATGCCCTCCCTGGAAGCTTTCTTT
NA	TRBJ2-5	many	TRBV5-1	CASSGGLRSETQYF	TGCGCCAGCAGCGGGGGACTTCGATCCGAGACCCAGTACTTC
NA	TRBJ1-1	many	TRBV12-3/TRBV12-4	CASSLGAGGMNTEAFF	TGTGCCAGCAGTTTGGGGGCGGGGGGGATGAACACTGAAGCTTTCTTT
NA	TRBJ2-7	NA	TRBV2	CASSLWPSYEQYF	TGTGCCAGCAGTCTTTGGCCTTCCTACGAGCAGTACTTC
TRBD1	TRBJ2-2	many	TRBV4-2	CASSPTGQINTGELFF	TGTGCCAGCAGCCCGACAGGGCAGATAAACACCGGGGAGCTGTTTTTT
TRBD2	TRBJ2-7	NA	TRBV7-8	CASRTGTRAEQYF	TGTGCCAGCAGAACCGGGACTAGGGCCGAGCAGTACTTC
NA	TRBJ2-5	many	TRBV7-8	CASSLRTVPQETQYF	TGTGCCAGCAGCTTAAGGACTGTGCCCCAAGAGACCCAGTACTTC
NA	TRBJ2-1	NA	TRBV9	CASSVGGQLHYNEQFF	TGTGCCAGCAGCGTAGGGGGACAACTCCATTACAATGAGCAGTTCTTC
TRBD2	TRBJ2-1	many	TRBV5-1	CASSPYTLADSYNEQFF	TGCGCCAGCAGCCCATATACCCTAGCGGACTCCTACAATGAGCAGTTCTTC
NA	TRBJ1-2	many	TRBV3-1	CASSMSATLANYGYTF	TGTGCCAGCAGTATGTCTGCGACCTTAGCTAACTATGGCTACACCTTC
NA	TRBJ2-7	many	TRBV20-1	CSARDSQAPSYEQYF	TGCAGTGCTAGAGATAGCCAGGCGCCATCCTACGAGCAGTACTTC
NA	TRBJ2-7	many	TRBV5-1	CASSPTSPEYEQYF	TGCGCCAGCAGCCCGACTAGTCCCGAATACGAGCAGTACTTC
TRBD2	TRBJ2-3	many	TRBV7-2	CASSSPRTSPDTQYF	TGTGCCAGCAGCTCCCCCCGGACTAGCCCAGATACGCAGTATTTT